This TCR beta chain appears in the sequencing data of a study of shared clonotypes between healthy human individuals. Concerning this clone: The target antigen is unknown.

Clones were read by immunoSEQ multiplex PCR, and TCRdb kept only the in-frame ones, dropping some. The sample contains 2 million to 3 million clones, roughly 92% of which appear only once. General study points: Estimated richness values were generally larger in naive subsets than in memory subsets.

The germline V gene encodes CDR1 MDHEN and CDR2 SYDVKM. Trimming took off 1 base at V and 2 bases at J, with 9 bases between the two ends. The CDR3 has 14 residues. The specimen was naive CD4+ T cells sorted from blood. Subset meaning: CD45RA+ positively selected. The chain couples TRBV28 to TRBJ2-7; no clear D. This clonotype was sampled from a man younger than 35 in good health. CDR3 sequence reads: CASSLSLRPYEQYF. The CDR3, as DNA: TGTGCCAGCAGTTTATCTCTCCGCCCCTACGAGCAGTACTTC.